This T cell receptor beta chain emerged from a study of control samples from healthy donors and cancer patients. With 2 bases removed from V and 9 bases from J, the gap between germline ends came to 17 bases. This CDR3 contains 16 residues. Germline-derived CDR1 and CDR2 are MNHEY and SVGEGT. Profiled with immunoSEQ multiplex PCR; TCRdb holds only in-frame clones, not every one. The table shows some 76,000 clones, with roughly nine tenths occurring only once. Material: PBMCs. The sequence came from a woman aged 50 to 65 with colorectal cancer. The rearrangement uses TRBV6-2 or TRBV6-3 and TRBJ1-6, with D hard to call. The DNA of the CDR3 is TGTGCCAGCAGTTACCCTGTATCCCTAACCGGTTCACCCCTCCACTTT. It translates to CASSYPVSLTGSPLHF.